This entry features one TCR beta chain sequence. Its antigen is unidentified. At one boundary the junction diverges from the germline segment, which might be a read error. The treatment: oral pan-JAK inhibitor, 5-10 mg twice daily. Starting from PBMCs, sorting isolated CD4+ and CD8+ T cells. Germline values: CDR1 SQVTM, CDR2 ANQGSEA. There are 12 residues in the CDR3. Reverse transcribed after extraction, RNA yielded cDNA as the sequencing template. Generated by immunoSEQ multiplex PCR, the TCRdb table keeps only in-frame clones and is missing some. The table lists approximately 170,000 clones, 45% to 65% of them singletons. This entry is derived from a study of CD8+ T cells in alopecia areata. Study-level information: Treated patients received oral tofacitinib, 5 to 10 mg twice daily. General study points: Uncertain still, given a single nonresponder, is whether baseline CD8+ expansion links to response. Clonality exceeded that of normal scalp in lesional scalp, most notably in alopecia totalis/universalis.

The chain couples TRBV29-1 to TRBJ2-7; 7 bases align to TRBD1. The sequencing here drew on CD4+ T cells sorted from blood, taken at week 4, from a patient treated with tofacitinib. The receptor's source is a human donor with alopecia areata. CDR3 protein: CSAATGDYEQYF. In DNA, the CDR3 is TGTAGCGCTGCTACAGGGGACTACGAGCAGTACTTC.